Shown below are 22 T cell receptor beta chains from a single sample sequenced in a study of blood T cells in healthy people across ages. Combining a sample-barcoded 5' primer with a J-beta primer mix, a second PCR ran for 7 to 11 cycles. TCRdb independently ran MiXCR on the 5' RACE reads; one entry per CDR3 protein. Found here are approximately 900,000 distinct CDR3 sequences, just under 30% of them singletons; the top ten hold 9.5% to 13%. These same data were also listed under a study on T cells of mothers and their children.

The sequenced sample was blood. These receptor sequences come from a middle-aged woman in good health.

This sequence joins TRBV9 and TRBJ1-5; D is unclear. The germline CDR1 and CDR2 sequences are SGDLS and YYNGEE. The CDR3 is 15 residues long. With 4 bases removed from V and 2 bases from J, the gap between germline ends came to 13 bases. The CDR3 coding sequence is TGTGCCAGCAGCAAAGCCTCGGAGGGCAATCAGCCCCAGCATTTT. It is translated as CASSKASEGNQPQHF.

This clonotype was seen only a few times. The V and J genes are TRBV7-3 and TRBJ2-1, with D perhaps being TRBD1 or TRBD2 (5 bases each). Germline CDR1 is SGHTA and CDR2 is FQGTGA. V gave up 2 bases and J gave up 3 bases, with 14 bases separating them. The CDR3 loop spans 16 amino acids. DNA for the CDR3: TGTGCCAGCAGCTTAGATGGGGGAGAGGGCTACAATGAGCAGTTCTTC. Translated, it gives CASSLDGGEGYNEQFF. Looking up the rest from reference TRBV7-3 and TRBJ2-1 gives the full variable domain: GAGVSQTPSNKVTEKGKYVELRCDPISGHTALYWYRQSLGQGPEFLIYFQGTGAADDSGLPNDRFFAVRPEGSVSTLKIQRTERGDSAVYLCASSLDGGEGYNEQFFGPGTRLTVL.

Of note for this clonotype: A read error may be the cause here, since a much bigger clone is one base away. The chain joins TRBV9 to TRBJ2-1, with TRBD2 as a possible D gene (5 bases). The germline gives CDR1 SGDLS, CDR2 YYNGEE. The CDR3 runs to 14 residues. The CDR3 DNA reads as TGTGCCAACAGCGCCCGCGGTGGGGAGAATGAGCAGTTCTTC. Translating gives CANSARGGENEQFF.

This clonotype was counted many times. The chain is built from TRBV6-1 and TRBJ2-7; D gene ambiguous. Germline CDR1 and CDR2: MNHNS and SASEGT. This CDR3 has 12 amino acids. Trimming took off 3 bases at V and 10 bases at J, with 13 bases between the two ends. The CDR3 DNA sequence: TGTGCCAGCAGTGATATCGGCTGGATCCAGTACTTC. This sequence encodes CASSDIGWIQYF.

This rearrangement joins TRBV7-2 to TRBJ2-7; D gene unclear. Per the germline V gene, CDR1 is SGHTA and CDR2 is FQGNSA. CDR3 length: 15 residues. V was trimmed by 4 bases and J by 0 bases, leaving 13 bases between them. CDR3 protein: CASSSTRTSSYEQYF. CDR3 DNA sequence: TGTGCCAGCAGCTCTACCCGAACAAGCTCCTACGAGCAGTACTTC.

Many counts were recorded for this clonotype. This chain links TRBV20-1 with TRBJ2-1, with 10 bases fitting TRBD1. Germline V gene lookup returns CDR1 DFQATT and CDR2 SNEGSKA (reference sequence). Trimming at V came to 2 bases and at J to 6 bases, leaving 4 bases not matched to a gene. The CDR3 runs to 14 residues. In DNA, the CDR3 is TGCAGTGCTAGATCTGGGACAGGGGCCAATGAGCAGTTCTTC. It yields the protein CSARSGTGANEQFF.

To note about this clonotype: A much bigger clone sits one base away, suggesting this may be a read error. The chain couples TRBV12-3 or TRBV12-4 to TRBJ2-6; D possibly matches TRBD1 or TRBD2 (5 bases each). This CDR3 region has 14 residues. CDR3 protein: CASSFTSGTNVRTF. DNA for the CDR3: TGTGCCAGCAGTTTCACCTCGGGGACCAACGTCCGGACTTTC.

This clonotype has just a few counts. This chain connects TRBV27 to TRBJ1-6; 8 bases align to TRBD1. The CDR3 contains 17 residues. V shed 0 bases, J shed 3 bases, and the junction held 4 bases outside the gene matches. Germline lookup yields CDR1 MNHEY and CDR2 SMNVEV (reference sequence). CDR3 in DNA: TGTGCCAGCAGTTTATCCCCCGACAGGGGCTATAATTCACCCCTCCACTTT. This translates into CASSLSPDRGYNSPLHF.

The chain recombines TRBV5-1 with TRBJ1-2; D gene uncertain. The CDR3 runs to 14 residues. The V gene lost 3 bases and the J gene lost 5 bases, with 14 bases spanning the gap. Germline CDR1 is SGHRS and CDR2 is YFSETQ. The CDR3 DNA is TGCGCCAGCAGCTCCCTGACGGCCCCGTATGGCTACACCTTC. Its translation: CASSSLTAPYGYTF. Based on the CDR3 plus reference TRBV5-1 and TRBJ1-2, the full variable domain is KAGVTQTPRYLIKTRGQQVTLSCSPISGHRSVSWYQQTPGQGLQFLFEYFSETQRNKGNFPGRFSGRQFSNSRSEMNVSTLELGDSALYLCASSSLTAPYGYTFGSGTRLTVV.

This clonotype was seen only a few times. J is TRBJ1-2 and V is TRBV15; 10 bases agree with TRBD1. Trimming removed 1 base from V and 7 bases from J; junction bases left unmatched: 9. Germline V gene lookup returns CDR1 LNHNV and CDR2 YYDKDF (reference sequence). The CDR3 runs to 16 residues. CDR3: CATSRVPDRGPPGYTF. The CDR3 nucleotides read TGTGCCACCAGCAGAGTACCCGACAGGGGGCCGCCTGGCTACACCTTC.

This clonotype was recorded a few times. The chain links TRBV6-5 to TRBJ2-7; maybe TRBD1 (6 bases). Trimming removed 6 bases from V and 3 bases from J, with 18 bases in between. Looked up from germline, CDR1 is MNHEY and CDR2 is SVGAGI. The CDR3 is made up of 15 amino acids. The CDR3 protein is CASRSARTANYEQYF. The CDR3, as DNA: TGTGCCAGCAGATCCGCTCGGACAGCCAACTACGAGCAGTACTTC.

The rearrangement joins TRBV2 to TRBJ1-6, with TRBD1 as a possible D gene (6 bases). This CDR3 contains 14 residues. Trimming removed 8 bases at V and 7 bases at J, with 15 bases between. Germline CDR1 reads SNHLY; CDR2 reads FYNNEI. The CDR3 reads CASHRDSWNSPLHF. The CDR3 DNA is TGTGCCAGCCACAGGGATTCATGGAATTCACCCCTCCACTTT.

J is TRBJ1-2 and V is TRBV19; D not resolved. CDR1 is LNHDA, CDR2 SQIVND, per germline (reference sequence). V was pared by 5 bases and J by 4 bases, with 11 bases between. The CDR3 is 13 residues long. The CDR3 coding sequence is TGTGCCAGTAGTGTCGGACGGGTCTATGGCTACACCTTC. Translating gives CASSVGRVYGYTF.

In regard to this clonotype: Its ends do not fully match the called genes, so a read error is possible. The chain links TRBV27 to TRBJ1-5; D gene unclear. CDR1 and CDR2 (germline): MNHEY, SMNVEV (reference sequence). The CDR3 has 13 amino acids. The CDR3 nucleotides read TGTGCCGGCAGACCCGGAAACGCTCAGCCCCAGCATTTT. Its translation: CAGRPGNAQPQHF.

The chain joins TRBV20-1 to TRBJ2-2; 8 positions match TRBD2. Germline V lookup: CDR1 DFQATT, CDR2 SNEGSKA (reference sequence). The V gene end was trimmed by 3 bases and the J gene end by 7 bases; junction bases not matched to a gene: 4. This CDR3 is 13 amino acids long. As DNA, the CDR3 is TGCAGTGCTAGCGGGGGGGTAGGCGGGGAGCTGTTTTTT. As protein: CSASGGVGGELFF.

The chain is built from TRBV28 and TRBJ1-1; 7 bases map to TRBD1. J lost 8 bases, V lost 6 bases, and 12 bases had no gene match. This CDR3 has 14 residues. Germline CDR1 is MDHEN and CDR2 is SYDVKM. CDR3 protein: CASRPSGGIAEAFF. The CDR3 bases are TGTGCCAGCAGACCCTCAGGGGGGATTGCGGAAGCTTTCTTT.

This clonotype appeared a few times. V and J are TRBV28 and TRBJ2-1; D may be TRBD2 (6 bases). Per germline, CDR1 MDHEN and CDR2 SYDVKM. The ends were cut back, 6 bases at V and 5 bases at J, with 14 bases in the middle. This CDR3 contains 14 residues. DNA for the CDR3: TGTGCCAGCAGCGAAGCGGGCGCGCACAATGAGCAGTTCTTC. It codes for CASSEAGAHNEQFF.

This clonotype has just a few counts. The CDR3: CASSPQGSTNYGYTF. CDR3 nucleotides: TGTGCCAGCAGCCCTCAGGGCTCAACTAACTATGGCTACACCTTC. The rearrangement joins TRBV7-9 to TRBJ1-2; the D gene is possibly TRBD1 (5 bases). This CDR3 is 15 amino acids long. Germline V lookup: CDR1 SEHNR, CDR2 FQNEAQ (reference sequence). Trimming removed 5 bases at V and 0 bases at J, with 13 bases between.

For this clonotype: A much larger clone lies one base from this, so it may be a read error. The chain is built from TRBV20-1 and TRBJ2-1; D perhaps matches TRBD1 (6 bases). The CDR3 sequence is 13 residues long. Germline CDR1 and CDR2: DFQATT and SNEGSKA (reference sequence). The CDR3 is CSVRGSSYNKQFF. The CDR3 nucleotides are TGCAGTGTAAGGGGGAGCTCCTACAATAAGCAGTTCTTC.

A few counts support this clonotype. The genes are TRBV20-1 and TRBJ1-2, with no clear D. This CDR3 contains 14 residues. From germline, CDR1 is DFQATT and CDR2 SNEGSKA (reference sequence). Deletions cut 1 base from V and 2 bases from J, with 11 bases between. The CDR3 nucleotides read TGCAGTGCTAGAGTTAATAACAGCAACTATGGCTACACCTTC. Amino acids: CSARVNNSNYGYTF.

Note on this clonotype: One junction end does not reproduce the germline sequence, and a read error may be involved. V usage is TRBV28 and J usage is TRBJ2-3, with 10 bases matching TRBD2. This CDR3 is built from 16 residues. The germline CDR1 and CDR2 sequences are MDHEN and SYDVKM. The CDR3 spells CASSPSLAGASDTRYF. In DNA, the CDR3 is TGTGCCAGCAGCCCAAGTCTAGCGGGGGCATCAGATACGCGGTATTTT.

At least ten counts were recorded for this clonotype. The V gene is TRBV5-1, the J gene TRBJ1-2; D not resolved. V was cut by 4 bases and J by 4 bases, with 11 bases left in between. Germline assignment: CDR1 SGHRS and CDR2 YFSETQ. The CDR3 sequence is 13 residues long. The CDR3 loop is CASSPGEGYGYTF. In DNA form, the CDR3 reads TGCGCCAGCAGCCCGGGTGAGGGCTATGGCTACACCTTC. Full variable domain (missing parts from reference TRBV5-1 and TRBJ1-2): KAGVTQTPRYLIKTRGQQVTLSCSPISGHRSVSWYQQTPGQGLQFLFEYFSETQRNKGNFPGRFSGRQFSNSRSEMNVSTLELGDSALYLCASSPGEGYGYTFGSGTRLTVV.